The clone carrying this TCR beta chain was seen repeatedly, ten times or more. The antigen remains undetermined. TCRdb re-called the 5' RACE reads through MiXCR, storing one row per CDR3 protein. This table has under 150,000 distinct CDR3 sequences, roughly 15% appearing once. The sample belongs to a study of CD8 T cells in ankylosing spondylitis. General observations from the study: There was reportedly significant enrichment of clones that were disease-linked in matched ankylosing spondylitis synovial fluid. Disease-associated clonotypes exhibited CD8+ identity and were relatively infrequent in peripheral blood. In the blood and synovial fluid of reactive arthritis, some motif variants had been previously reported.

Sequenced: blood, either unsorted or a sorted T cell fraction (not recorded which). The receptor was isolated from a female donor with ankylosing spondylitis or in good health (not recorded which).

CDR3 amino acids: CASNVRGGSYNEQFF. CDR3 in DNA: TGTGCCAGCAACGTTAGGGGAGGCTCCTACAATGAGCAGTTCTTC. The V gene is TRBV12-3 or TRBV12-4, the J gene TRBJ2-1, with a possible D match to TRBD2 (6 bases). The CDR3 loop spans 15 amino acids. The V and J ends lost 7 bases and 0 bases respectively, with 13 bases between them.